The rows below give T cell receptor beta chains drawn from one sample of a study of blood T cells in healthy people across ages. A single record per CDR3 protein comes from TCRdb applying MiXCR to the 5' RACE reads. The data contain about 680,000 distinct CDR3 sequences, 45% to 50% of them singletons. Material: blood. Receptors originate from a woman between 55 and 75 years old in good health. Both conserved end residues are part of each CDR3. D genes are given only for firm matches. The size field is filled for only some rows; it gives once, few, many or a size class.

>.|TRBJ1-2|TRBV12-3/TRBV12-4|.
TGTGCCAGCAGTGTCGGACGGGAAGCTAACTATGGCTACACCTTC
CASSVGREANYGYTF
>.|TRBJ2-7|TRBV28|.
TGTGCCAGCAGTTTTCCTTGGGGGGCCGATGCCTACGAGCAGTACTTC
CASSFPWGADAYEQYF
>TRBD2|TRBJ2-3|TRBV6-5|.
TGTGCCAGCAGTTACCTCGGACTAGCGCGAGGTGGGCACACAGATACGCAGTATTTT
CASSYLGLARGGHTDTQYF
>TRBD1|TRBJ2-7|TRBV28|once
TGTGCCAGCAAACGACAGGGGGCCCTATACGAGCAGTACTTC
CASKRQGALYEQYF
>.|TRBJ2-2|TRBV28|.
TGTGCCAGCAGCCTACCTGAGGCGTCCGGGGAGCTGTTTTTT
CASSLPEASGELFF
>.|TRBJ2-3|TRBV5-6|few
TGTGCCAGCAGCTTACAGGGCTGGGGGTTGAGTGGCACAGATACGCAGTATTTT
CASSLQGWGLSGTDTQYF
>.|TRBJ1-1|TRBV29-1|.
TGCAGCGCCCTCCCCGACAGGACGAACACTGAAGCTTTCTTT
CSALPDRTNTEAFF
>TRBD2|TRBJ2-7|TRBV4-2|.
TGTGCCAGCGGCCCCGGGGGGTTCTCCTACGAGCAGTACTTC
CASGPGGFSYEQYF
>TRBD1|TRBJ2-1|TRBV6-2/TRBV6-3|.
TGTGCCAGCAGTTACCGACAGGGAAACCAGTTCTTC
CASSYRQGNQFF
>.|TRBJ2-1|TRBV7-3|.
TGTACCAGCAGCCAGGCGGGCAATGAGCAGTTCTTC
CTSSQAGNEQFF
>TRBD2|TRBJ2-7|TRBV10-3|.
TGTGCCATCAGTGAGTCGGGGACTAGCGGGAGGGCGGTGTACTTC
CAISESGTSGRAVYF
>.|TRBJ2-1|TRBV20-1|.
TGCAGTGTAGTTGGGGACAATGAGCAGTTCTTC
CSVVGDNEQFF
>TRBD2|TRBJ2-1|TRBV28|.
TGTGCCAGCTTAGTCTGGTTGCGGGAGGGCCCCTACAATGAGCAGTTCTTC
CASLVWLREGPYNEQFF
>TRBD2|TRBJ2-1|TRBV4-3|few
TGCGCCAGCAGCTCGGGGACTAGCGGGAGGTCATCCTACAATGAGCAGTTCTTC
CASSSGTSGRSSYNEQFF
>.|TRBJ2-4|TRBV7-2|.
TGTGCCAGCAGCTTAGCGTGGGACGTAGCCAAAAACATTCAGTACTTC
CASSLAWDVAKNIQYF
>TRBD1|TRBJ2-7|TRBV20-1|few
TGCAGTGCCATCGACGGGACAGGGGAGTCCGAGCAGTACTTC
CSAIDGTGESEQYF
>TRBD1|TRBJ2-5|TRBV2|few
TGTGCCAGCAACCCGGACAGGGGTAGGCAAGAGACCCAGTACTTC
CASNPDRGRQETQYF
>.|TRBJ2-7|TRBV21-1|.
TGTGCCAGCATTACAAACTACAGAGGGACTAGCGGGGGCTCCTACGAGCAGTACTTC
CASITNYRGTSGGSYEQYF
>.|TRBJ2-5|TRBV6-1|.
TGTGCCAGCAGTGAAGGGAGTACCCAAGAGACCCAGTACTTC
CASSEGSTQETQYF
>.|TRBJ2-7|TRBV20-1|.
TGCAGTGCTCACTCCGGTTTTGTCTACGAGCAGTACTTC
CSAHSGFVYEQYF
>.|TRBJ2-3|TRBV29-1|few
TGCAGCTGTAGCTTTTCGGCAGATACGCAGTATTTT
CSCSFSADTQYF
>.|TRBJ2-1|TRBV10-3|.
TGTGCCATCGGATTTGGACAGTACAATGAGCAGTTCTTC
CAIGFGQYNEQFF
>.|TRBJ2-1|TRBV5-1|.
TGCACCAGCAGCGAAGAGGGAAACTCCTACAATGAGCAGTTCTTC
CTSSEEGNSYNEQFF
>.|TRBJ1-2|TRBV29-1|once
TGCAGCGCTGGGGAGACTGGCAACTATGGCTACACCTTC
CSAGETGNYGYTF
>.|TRBJ2-1|TRBV3-1|.
TGTGCCAGTCGGACGGGCGGGCATGAGCAGTTCTTC
CASRTGGHEQFF
>.|TRBJ2-4|TRBV4-3|.
TGCGCCAGCAGCCAAGAACCGGGACTAGCCAAAAACATTCAGTACTTC
CASSQEPGLAKNIQYF
>.|TRBJ2-2|TRBV2|few
TGTGCCACCAGGGGTATAACCGGGGAGCTGTTTTTT
CATRGITGELFF
>.|TRBJ1-6|TRBV21-1|few
TGTGCCAGTAAGGACAGCCGTAATAGCTCCTATAATTCACCCCTCCACTTT
CASKDSRNSSYNSPLHF
>.|TRBJ1-6|TRBV5-1|few
TGCGCCAGCAGGTCGGACACTGATTCACCCCTCCACTTT
CASRSDTDSPLHF
>.|TRBJ2-4|TRBV7-2|.
TGTGCCAGCAGCGTAACAGGGAAAGGCATTCAGTACTTC
CASSVTGKGIQYF
>TRBD2|TRBJ2-1|TRBV7-2|.
TGTGCCAGCAGCTTCGATCGCGGGAGGAGGTTAGGCAATAAGCAGTTCTTC
CASSFDRGRRLGNKQFF
>.|TRBJ1-1|TRBV13|few
TGTGCCAGCAGATATAAGACAGGCATGAACACTGAAGCTTTCTTT
CASRYKTGMNTEAFF
>.|TRBJ2-1|TRBV20-1|few
TGCAGTGCCCCTTCCGGGACTGGGATCTACAATGAGCAGTTCTTC
CSAPSGTGIYNEQFF
>.|TRBJ2-5|TRBV4-1|.
TGCGCCAGCAGCCAAGACAACACAGGGAATGAGCAGTACTTC
CASSQDNTGNEQYF
>TRBD1|TRBJ1-5|TRBV12-3/TRBV12-4|many
TGTGCCAGCAGTGAACAAGGGACAGCCTGGCAGCATTTT
CASSEQGTAWQHF
>.|TRBJ2-6|TRBV20-1|few
TGCAGTGCCGAAAGGGACTCCCGCGGTTTTGGGGCCAACGTCCTGACTTTC
CSAERDSRGFGANVLTF
>.|TRBJ1-2|TRBV27|.
TGTGCCAGCAGTTTTTCACGGGGAGGAGCAAACTATGGCTACACCTTC
CASSFSRGGANYGYTF
>TRBD1|TRBJ2-2|TRBV7-9|.
TGTGCCAGCAGCTTAGCGAGGGACAGGTTGCGCACCGGGGAGCTGTTTTTT
CASSLARDRLRTGELFF
>.|TRBJ2-6|TRBV6-1|few
TGTGCCAGCAGTCATCTAGTGGGGGCTGGGGCCAACGTCCTGACTTTC
CASSHLVGAGANVLTF
>TRBD2|TRBJ2-1|TRBV24-1|.
TGTGCCACCAGTGACCCCCGACTAGCGGGAGCGGAAGAGCAGTTCTTC
CATSDPRLAGAEEQFF
>TRBD1|TRBJ2-7|TRBV28|.
TGTGCCAGCATTCTGGACAGGGGGCTGGACGAGCAGTACTTC
CASILDRGLDEQYF
>TRBD1|TRBJ1-3|TRBV20-1|.
TGCAGTGCTAGTCAGGGGGCCGTCTCTGGAAACACCATATATTTT
CSASQGAVSGNTIYF
>.|TRBJ2-3|TRBV15|few
TGTGCCACCAGCACCCCGGGGAGGGGGAACACAGATACGCAGTATTTT
CATSTPGRGNTDTQYF
>TRBD2|TRBJ2-3|TRBV20-1|.
TGCAGTGCTAGTCGGCGGGAGGGGGTTGCAGATACGCAGTATTTT
CSASRREGVADTQYF
>.|TRBJ2-1|TRBV7-9|.
TGTGCCAGCAGCTTAGTTCACATGTGGATGGGCGATGAGCAGTTCTTC
CASSLVHMWMGDEQFF
>TRBD1|TRBJ2-3|TRBV28|.
TGTGCCAGCAGTCCCGGACAGGCGTACACAGATACGCAGTATTTT
CASSPGQAYTDTQYF